This entry lists 27 T cell receptor beta chains sequenced from one sample in a study of cytomegalovirus exposure and HLA in healthy donors. The PCR contained 60 Vbeta and 13 Jbeta primers. TCRdb's table, derived via immunoSEQ multiplex PCR, lists solely in-frame clones and lacks some. The sample shows under 90,000 clones, approximately 82% of them seen only once. The sample comprised PBMCs. The receptors stem from a man aged 40-55 years in good health and CMV-seronegative.

This clone was seen a few times. The J gene is TRBJ2-7, the V gene TRBV7-8; 10 bases fit TRBD2. CDR1 SGHVS and CDR2 FQNEAQ come from the germline V gene. The CDR3 is 14 amino acids. V was pared by 7 bases and J by 3 bases, with 6 bases of the junction left unmatched. The CDR3 here is CASNLLAGNYEQYF. The CDR3 DNA sequence: TGTGCCAGCAACCTACTAGCGGGGAACTACGAGCAGTACTTC.

This clone has only a few counts. V gene TRBV6-1 combines with J gene TRBJ2-7, with 8 positions matching TRBD1. The CDR3 consists of 13 residues. The V segment lost 4 bases and the J segment 5 bases; nucleotides outside the gene matches: 4. Germline values: CDR1 MNHNS, CDR2 SASEGT. In DNA, the CDR3 is TGTGCCAGCAGTGGGCGACAGGGGCACGAGCAGTACTTC. Translation: CASSGRQGHEQYF.

The CDR3 DNA reads TGTGCCAGCACCGCCCATCCAGGGGCTCTCACTGAAGCTTTCTTT. Amino acids: CASTAHPGALTEAFF. V is TRBV6-5 and J is TRBJ1-1, with D perhaps matching TRBD1 (6 bases). CDR1 is MNHEY, CDR2 SVGAGI, per germline. The ends were cut back, 7 bases at V and 4 bases at J, with 19 bases in the middle. This CDR3 is 15 amino acids long.

The chain recombines TRBV6-5 with TRBJ1-4, with a possible D match to TRBD1 (5 bases). V lost 6 bases and J lost 7, with 9 bases in between. CDR1 is MNHEY and CDR2 is SVGAGI in the germline V gene. This CDR3 comprises 12 residues. CDR3 residues: CASRMGGEKLFF. DNA of the CDR3: TGTGCCAGCAGGATGGGGGGTGAAAAACTGTTTTTT.

The V call is TRBV14, the J call TRBJ1-4, with TRBD1 identical over 7 bases. CDR3 length: 16 residues. Germline V gene lookup returns CDR1 SGHDN and CDR2 FVKESK. V lost 1 base to trimming and J lost 7 bases; unmatched junction nucleotides: 9. CDR3 DNA sequence: TGTGCCAGCAGCCAAGCTTTGCGACAGGGTGCTGAAAAACTGTTTTTT. Translating gives CASSQALRQGAEKLFF.

This clone was counted between two and nine times. The chain couples TRBV27 to TRBJ1-2; 7 bases agree with TRBD1. The CDR3 length is 17 residues. V trimming: 3 bases; J trimming: 4 bases; junction bases outside the gene matches: 14. The germline gives CDR1 MNHEY, CDR2 SMNVEV (reference sequence). DNA for the CDR3: TGTGCCAGCAGTTTCTCCCCCAGGGGGATACGGGGCTATGGCTACACCTTC. Protein sequence: CASSFSPRGIRGYGYTF.

This clone was recorded once. V and J are TRBV5-4 and TRBJ2-2; 8 bases fit TRBD2. Germline CDR1 and CDR2: SGHNT and YYREEE (reference sequence). Losses at the gene ends were 4 bases for V and 6 bases for J; bases not matched to a gene: 8. The CDR3 has 15 residues. The CDR3 protein is CASSPRGGGAGELFF. CDR3 sequence (DNA): TGTGCCAGCAGCCCACGGGGGGGTGGGGCCGGGGAGCTGTTTTTT.

The chain joins TRBV29-1 to TRBJ1-2; 7 bases map to TRBD1. The CDR3 consists of 12 residues. CDR1 SQVTM and CDR2 ANQGSEA come from the germline V gene. Trimming took 0 bases from V and 8 from J; bases not matched to a gene: 3. CDR3 residues: CSVEEHRGGYTF. Here the CDR3 DNA reads TGCAGCGTTGAAGAACACAGGGGAGGCTACACCTTC.

V usage is TRBV6-5 and J usage is TRBJ1-1; maybe TRBD1 (5 bases). V shed 6 bases and J shed 6 bases, with 14 bases lying between them. CDR1 is MNHEY and CDR2 is SVGAGI in the germline V gene. CDR3 length: 13 residues. The CDR3 reads CASSYGGGSEAFF. The CDR3 bases are TGTGCCAGCAGCTACGGGGGGGGTTCTGAAGCTTTCTTT.

The genes are TRBV10-3 and TRBJ2-1; D perhaps matches TRBD2 (6 bases). CDR3 length equals 13 residues. CDR1 and CDR2 from the germline V gene are ENHRY and SYGVKD. Trimming removed 2 bases at V and 6 bases at J, with 8 bases between. The CDR3 loop reads CAISETSFNEQFF. CDR3 coding DNA: TGTGCCATCAGTGAGACTAGCTTCAATGAGCAGTTCTTC.

V is TRBV6-4 and J is TRBJ1-2; 7 positions match TRBD1. CDR3 size: 13 residues. Germline V gene lookup returns CDR1 MRHNA and CDR2 SNTAGT. Losses at the gene ends were 4 bases for V and 8 bases for J; bases not matched to a gene: 7. The CDR3 loop reads CASSGQTGAGYTF. CDR3 nucleotide sequence: TGTGCCAGCAGTGGCCAAACAGGGGCGGGCTACACCTTC.

This chain connects TRBV5-4 to TRBJ2-7; D is undetermined. From germline, CDR1 is SGHNT and CDR2 YYREEE (reference sequence). This CDR3 has 14 residues. V shed 1 base and J shed 2 bases, with 10 bases lying between them. CDR3 amino acids: CASSLSYRTYEQYF. The CDR3 nucleotides are TGTGCCAGCAGCTTGTCGTACAGAACCTACGAGCAGTACTTC.

The chain joins TRBV2 to TRBJ2-6; D remains ambiguous. CDR3 length: 14 amino acids. The V end lost 7 bases, the J end lost 0 bases, and 7 bases lay between the germline ends. Germline loops: CDR1 SNHLY, CDR2 FYNNEI. The CDR3 is CASTAFSGANVLTF. The CDR3, as DNA: TGTGCCAGCACAGCGTTCTCTGGGGCCAACGTCCTGACTTTC.

The V call is TRBV6-1, the J call TRBJ1-3; D remains unclear. CDR3 length equals 16 residues. V was shortened by 2 bases and J by 0 bases, with 11 bases between the two germline ends. Germline values: CDR1 MNHNS, CDR2 SASEGT. DNA for the CDR3: TGTGCCAGCAGTGAAAGGCCGGCTAGCTCTGGAAACACCATATATTTT. It translates to CASSERPASSGNTIYF.

This chain uses TRBV6-5 with TRBJ1-6; 9 positions match TRBD1. V trimming: 0 bases; J trimming: 9 bases; junction bases outside the gene matches: 6. Germline CDR1 and CDR2: MNHEY and SVGAGI. This CDR3 comprises 16 residues. Here the CDR3 reads CASSYSSRDRASPLHF. CDR3 DNA: TGTGCCAGCAGTTACTCCTCCCGGGACAGGGCTTCACCCCTCCACTTT.

This clone was seen a single time. The genes are TRBV27 and TRBJ2-7; D perhaps matches TRBD2 (5 bases). The CDR3 length is 15 residues. CDR1 MNHEY and CDR2 SMNVEV come from the germline V gene (reference sequence). The ends were cut back, 8 bases at V and 3 bases at J, with 20 bases in the middle. Here the CDR3 DNA reads TGTGCCAGCCGCGCTCGACCCGGGGAAGGCTACGAGCAGTACTTC. Its protein product is CASRARPGEGYEQYF.

The chain uses TRBV27 and TRBJ2-1; TRBD1 might be the D (6 bases). The CDR3 runs 14 residues. The V gene's germline CDR1 is MNHEY and CDR2 SMNVEV (reference sequence). V lost 7 bases and J 7 bases, leaving 17 bases between the germline ends. CDR3 sequence (DNA): TGTGCCAGCAATTCGGGACACCCCCCGAATGAGCAGTTCTTC. This sequence encodes CASNSGHPPNEQFF.

The V and J genes are TRBV6-5 and TRBJ1-6, with unresolved D. V dropped 8 bases and J dropped 7 bases, with 12 bases sitting between them. The CDR3 contains 13 residues. From germline, CDR1 is MNHEY and CDR2 SVGAGI. Here the CDR3 reads CASGQARNSPLHF. The CDR3 coding sequence is TGTGCCAGCGGCCAGGCGAGAAATTCACCCCTCCACTTT.

The CDR3 DNA sequence: TGTGCCAGCAGCCAAGAGACTAGCGGGGGGGCCTGGAATACGCAGTATTTT. This encodes CASSQETSGGAWNTQYF. This sequence joins TRBV4-2 and TRBJ2-3, with 14 bases matching TRBD2. The V gene end was trimmed by 0 bases and the J gene end by 7 bases; junction bases not matched to a gene: 6. The CDR3 totals 17 residues. Germline V gives CDR1 LGHNA, CDR2 YNFKEQ.

The gene calls are TRBV6-1 and TRBJ1-3; unclear D gene. Trimming left V 6 bases short and J 7 bases short, with 10 bases between. The CDR3 has 12 amino acids. CDR1 MNHNS and CDR2 SASEGT come from the germline V gene. CDR3 DNA: TGTGCCAGCAGACTCGGGATGAACACCATATATTTT. Protein product: CASRLGMNTIYF.

The rearrangement joins TRBV5-6 to TRBJ2-5, with TRBD1 identical over 9 bases. Germline V gene sequence: CDR1 SGHDT, CDR2 YYEEEE. CDR3 size: 16 residues. Trimming took 4 bases from V and 4 from J; bases not matched to a gene: 11. Written as DNA, the CDR3 is TGTGCCAGCAGCCCCAAAGGTACAGGGGGCCTAGAGACCCAGTACTTC. Translating gives CASSPKGTGGLETQYF.

The rearrangement links TRBV27 to TRBJ1-2; TRBD1 is a possible D gene (5 bases). Trimming stripped 0 bases from V and 5 bases from J, with 7 bases between. The CDR3 consists of 13 residues. The germline V gene encodes CDR1 MNHEY and CDR2 SMNVEV (reference sequence). The CDR3 here is CASSLSKGYGYTF. The DNA of the CDR3 is TGTGCCAGCAGTTTATCTAAGGGGTATGGCTACACCTTC.

V is TRBV7-3 and J is TRBJ1-5; tentative D call: TRBD1 (5 bases). The germline CDR1 and CDR2 sequences are SGHTA and FQGTGA. This CDR3 has 15 amino acids. Trimming stripped 5 bases from V and 4 bases from J, with 15 bases between. DNA of the CDR3: TGTGCCAGCAGCCCAACGGGGGAGGCAAATCAGCCCCAGCATTTT. Protein product: CASSPTGEANQPQHF.

The chain links TRBV7-9 to TRBJ2-5; TRBD2 might be the D (7 bases). From germline, CDR1 is SEHNR and CDR2 FQNEAQ (reference sequence). V was pared by 6 bases and J by 1 base, with 12 bases between. The CDR3 runs to 14 residues. This CDR3 is CASRREGGQETQYF. The CDR3 bases are TGTGCCAGCAGGAGGGAGGGGGGCCAAGAGACCCAGTACTTC.

The CDR3 DNA sequence: TGCGCCAGCAGCCCAGAAAAGGCGGGGGACTTCTACGAGCAGTACTTC. Translating it yields CASSPEKAGDFYEQYF. The chain combines TRBV5-1 with TRBJ2-7; 7 nucleotides match TRBD2. Germline V gene data show CDR1 as SGHRS and CDR2 as YFSETQ. The CDR3 consists of 16 residues. V gave up 4 bases and J gave up 3 bases; unmatched junction bases: 13.

This clone was detected a few times. This rearrangement joins TRBV28 to TRBJ1-3, with D hard to call. Per germline, CDR1 MDHEN and CDR2 SYDVKM. The CDR3 spans 15 residues. V lost 6 bases and J 4 bases, leaving 16 bases between the germline ends. For the CDR3, the DNA is TGTGCCAGCAGGGAAGGAAGTGGTAGCGGAAACACCATATATTTT. It encodes CASREGSGSGNTIYF.

On this clone: Other DNA sequences in the same sample also yield this CDR3. The rearrangement joins TRBV6-5 to TRBJ1-1; D gene uncertain. This CDR3 has 14 amino acids. V dropped 0 bases and J dropped 1 base, with 6 bases sitting between them. Germline loops: CDR1 MNHEY, CDR2 SVGAGI. CDR3 nucleotide sequence: TGTGCCAGCAGTTACTCTCGGGGGAACACTGAAGCTTTCTTT. Its translation is CASSYSRGNTEAFF.